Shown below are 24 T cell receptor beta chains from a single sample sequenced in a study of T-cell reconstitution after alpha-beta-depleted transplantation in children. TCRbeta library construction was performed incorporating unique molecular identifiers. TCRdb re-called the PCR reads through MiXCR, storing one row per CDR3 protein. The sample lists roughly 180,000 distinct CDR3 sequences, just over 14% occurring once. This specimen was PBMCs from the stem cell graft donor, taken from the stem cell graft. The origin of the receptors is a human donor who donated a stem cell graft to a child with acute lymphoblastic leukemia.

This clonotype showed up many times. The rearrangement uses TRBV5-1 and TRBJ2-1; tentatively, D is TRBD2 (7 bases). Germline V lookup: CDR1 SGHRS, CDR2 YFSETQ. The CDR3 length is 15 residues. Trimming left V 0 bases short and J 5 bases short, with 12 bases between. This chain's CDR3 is CASSLAGGGNNEQFF. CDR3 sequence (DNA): TGCGCCAGCAGCTTGGCGGGGGGCGGTAACAATGAGCAGTTCTTC.

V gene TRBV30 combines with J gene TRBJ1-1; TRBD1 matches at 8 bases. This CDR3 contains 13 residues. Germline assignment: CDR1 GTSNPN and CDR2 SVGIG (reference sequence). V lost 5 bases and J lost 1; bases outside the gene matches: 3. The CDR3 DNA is TGTGCCTGGTCGACAGGGGCGAACACTGAAGCTTTCTTT. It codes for CAWSTGANTEAFF.

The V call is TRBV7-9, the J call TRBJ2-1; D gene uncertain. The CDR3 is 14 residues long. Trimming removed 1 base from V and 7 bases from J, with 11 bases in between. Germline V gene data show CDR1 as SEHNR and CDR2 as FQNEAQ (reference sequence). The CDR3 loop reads CASSLVDGWNEQFF. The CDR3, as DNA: TGTGCCAGCAGCTTAGTAGATGGGTGGAATGAGCAGTTCTTC.

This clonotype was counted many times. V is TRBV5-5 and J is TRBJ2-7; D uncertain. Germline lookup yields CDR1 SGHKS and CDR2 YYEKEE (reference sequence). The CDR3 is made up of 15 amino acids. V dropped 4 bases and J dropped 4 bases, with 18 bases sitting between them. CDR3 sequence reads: CASSLITGHDYEQYF. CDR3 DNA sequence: TGTGCCAGCAGCCTAATAACGGGTCATGATTACGAGCAGTACTTC.

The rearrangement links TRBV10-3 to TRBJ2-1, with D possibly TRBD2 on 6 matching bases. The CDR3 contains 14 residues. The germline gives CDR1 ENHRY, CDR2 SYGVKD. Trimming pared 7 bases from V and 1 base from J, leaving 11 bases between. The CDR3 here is CAIMRGTSYNEQFF. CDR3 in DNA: TGTGCCATCATGCGCGGGACGTCCTACAATGAGCAGTTCTTC.

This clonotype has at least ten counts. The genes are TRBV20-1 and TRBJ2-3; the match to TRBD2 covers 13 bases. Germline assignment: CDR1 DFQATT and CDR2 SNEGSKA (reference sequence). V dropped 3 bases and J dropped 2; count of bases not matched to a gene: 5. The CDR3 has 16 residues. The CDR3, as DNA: TGCAGTGCTAGTGAGGGACTAGCGGGGAACACAGATACGCAGTATTTT. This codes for CSASEGLAGNTDTQYF.

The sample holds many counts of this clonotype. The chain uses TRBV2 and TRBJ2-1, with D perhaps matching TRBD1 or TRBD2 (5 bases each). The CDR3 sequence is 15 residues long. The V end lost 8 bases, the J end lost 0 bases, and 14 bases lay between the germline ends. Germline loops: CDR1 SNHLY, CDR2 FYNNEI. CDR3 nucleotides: TGTGCCAGCGTGAGGGGCCCAAGCTCCTACAATGAGCAGTTCTTC. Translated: CASVRGPSSYNEQFF.

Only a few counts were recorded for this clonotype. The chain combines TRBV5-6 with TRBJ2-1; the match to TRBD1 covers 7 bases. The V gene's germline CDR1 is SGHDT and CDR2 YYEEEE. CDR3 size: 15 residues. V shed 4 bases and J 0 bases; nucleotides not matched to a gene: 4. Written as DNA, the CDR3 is TGTGCCAGCAGCGCGACAGGGATCTCCTACAATGAGCAGTTCTTC. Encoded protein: CASSATGISYNEQFF.

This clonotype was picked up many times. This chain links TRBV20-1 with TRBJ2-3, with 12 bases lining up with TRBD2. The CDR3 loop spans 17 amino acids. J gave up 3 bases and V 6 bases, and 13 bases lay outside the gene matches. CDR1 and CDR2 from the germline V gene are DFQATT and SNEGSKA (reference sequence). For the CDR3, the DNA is TGCAGTGCCGTCACGCCTCTAGCGGGAGGGACTACAGATACGCAGTATTTT. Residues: CSAVTPLAGGTTDTQYF.

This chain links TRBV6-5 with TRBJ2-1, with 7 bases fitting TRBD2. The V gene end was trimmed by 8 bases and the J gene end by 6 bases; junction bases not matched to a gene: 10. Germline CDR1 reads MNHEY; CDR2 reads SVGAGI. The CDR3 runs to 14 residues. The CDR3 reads CASAASGESNEQFF. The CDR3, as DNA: TGTGCCAGCGCCGCTAGCGGAGAGAGCAATGAGCAGTTCTTC.

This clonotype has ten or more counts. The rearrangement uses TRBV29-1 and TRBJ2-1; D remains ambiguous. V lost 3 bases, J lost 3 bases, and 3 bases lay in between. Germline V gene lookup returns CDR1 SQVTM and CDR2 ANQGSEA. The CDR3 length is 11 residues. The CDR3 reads CSVDYYNEQFF. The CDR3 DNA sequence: TGCAGCGTTGACTACTACAATGAGCAGTTCTTC.

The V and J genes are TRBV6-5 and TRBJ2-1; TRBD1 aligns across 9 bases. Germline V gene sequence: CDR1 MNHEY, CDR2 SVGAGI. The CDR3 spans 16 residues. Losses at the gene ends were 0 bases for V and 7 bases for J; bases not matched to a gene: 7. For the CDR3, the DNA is TGTGCCAGCAGTTACTCGGGACAGGGCAAGGTGAATGAGCAGTTCTTC. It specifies CASSYSGQGKVNEQFF.

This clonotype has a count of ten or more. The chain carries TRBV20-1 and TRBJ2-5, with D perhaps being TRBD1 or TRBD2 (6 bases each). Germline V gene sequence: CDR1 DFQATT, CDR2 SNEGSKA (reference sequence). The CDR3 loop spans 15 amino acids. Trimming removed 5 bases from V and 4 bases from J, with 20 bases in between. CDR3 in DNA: TGCAGTGCTTCGGGGGCCCCCAGAGATGTAGAGACCCAGTACTTC. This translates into CSASGAPRDVETQYF.

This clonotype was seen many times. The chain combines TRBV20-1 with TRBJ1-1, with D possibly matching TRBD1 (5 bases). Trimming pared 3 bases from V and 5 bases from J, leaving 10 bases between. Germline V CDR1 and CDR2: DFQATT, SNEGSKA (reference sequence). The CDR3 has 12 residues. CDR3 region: CSASGGGTEAFF. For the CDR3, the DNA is TGCAGTGCTAGTGGGGGGGGAACTGAAGCTTTCTTT.

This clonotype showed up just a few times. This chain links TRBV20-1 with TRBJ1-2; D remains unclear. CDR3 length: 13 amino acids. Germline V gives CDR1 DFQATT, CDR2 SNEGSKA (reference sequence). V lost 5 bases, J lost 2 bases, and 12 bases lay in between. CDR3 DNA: TGCAGTGCTGAATATGCGGGGAACTATGGCTACACCTTC. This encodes CSAEYAGNYGYTF.

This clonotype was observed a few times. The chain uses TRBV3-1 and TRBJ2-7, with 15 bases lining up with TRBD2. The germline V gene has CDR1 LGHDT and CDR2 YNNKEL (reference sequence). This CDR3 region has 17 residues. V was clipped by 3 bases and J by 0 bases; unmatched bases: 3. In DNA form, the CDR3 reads TGTGCCAGCAGCCACGGACTAGCGGGAGGGCTCTCCTACGAGCAGTACTTC. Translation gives CASSHGLAGGLSYEQYF.

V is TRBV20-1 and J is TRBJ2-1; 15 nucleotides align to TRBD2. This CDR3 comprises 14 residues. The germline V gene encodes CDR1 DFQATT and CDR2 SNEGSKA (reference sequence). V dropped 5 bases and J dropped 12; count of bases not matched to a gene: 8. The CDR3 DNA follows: TGCAGTGCTTGGGGACTAGCGGGAGGTGACGGGCAGTTCTTC. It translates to CSAWGLAGGDGQFF.

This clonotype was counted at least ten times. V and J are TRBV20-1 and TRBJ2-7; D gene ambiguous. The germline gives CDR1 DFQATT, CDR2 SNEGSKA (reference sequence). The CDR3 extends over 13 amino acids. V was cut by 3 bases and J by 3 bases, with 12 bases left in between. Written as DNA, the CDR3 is TGCAGTGCTAGGGGTGGGGTTGTCTACGAGCAGTACTTC. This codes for CSARGGVVYEQYF.

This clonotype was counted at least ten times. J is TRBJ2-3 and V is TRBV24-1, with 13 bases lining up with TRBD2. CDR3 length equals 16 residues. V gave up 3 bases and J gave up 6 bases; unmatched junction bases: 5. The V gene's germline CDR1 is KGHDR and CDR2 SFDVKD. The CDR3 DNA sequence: TGTGCCACCAGTGATGGGACTAGCGGGAACAGGGATACGCAGTATTTT. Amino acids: CATSDGTSGNRDTQYF.

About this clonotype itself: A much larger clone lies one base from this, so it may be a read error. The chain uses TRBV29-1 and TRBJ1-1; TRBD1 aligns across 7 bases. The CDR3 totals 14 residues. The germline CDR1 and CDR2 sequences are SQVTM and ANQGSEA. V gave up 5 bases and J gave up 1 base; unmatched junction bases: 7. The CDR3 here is CSVSDREGNTEAFF. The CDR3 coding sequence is TGCAGCGTTTCCGACAGGGAAGGGAACACTGAAGCTTTCTTT. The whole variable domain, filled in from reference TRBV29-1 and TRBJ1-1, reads SAVISQKPSRDICQRGTSLTIQCQVDSQVTMMFWYRQQPGQSLTLIATANQGSEATYESGFVIDKFPISRPNLTFSTLTVSNMSPEDSSIYLCSVSDREGNTEAFFGQGTRLTVV.

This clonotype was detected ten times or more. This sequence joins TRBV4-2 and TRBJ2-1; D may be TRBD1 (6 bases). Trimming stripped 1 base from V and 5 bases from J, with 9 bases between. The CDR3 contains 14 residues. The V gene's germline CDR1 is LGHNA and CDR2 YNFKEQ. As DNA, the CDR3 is TGTGCCAGCAGCCAAGGAGAGGGGGACAATGAGCAGTTCTTC. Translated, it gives CASSQGEGDNEQFF.

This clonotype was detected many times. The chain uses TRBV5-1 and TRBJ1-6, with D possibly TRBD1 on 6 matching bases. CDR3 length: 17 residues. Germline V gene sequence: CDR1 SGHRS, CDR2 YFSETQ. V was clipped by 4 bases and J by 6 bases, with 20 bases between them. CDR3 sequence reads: CASSPRWGPGSNSPLHF. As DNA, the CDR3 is TGCGCCAGCAGCCCGCGATGGGGGCCGGGCAGTAATTCACCCCTCCACTTT.

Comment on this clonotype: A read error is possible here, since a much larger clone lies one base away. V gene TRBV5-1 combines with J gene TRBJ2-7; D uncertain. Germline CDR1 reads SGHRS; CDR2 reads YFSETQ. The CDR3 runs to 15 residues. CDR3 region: CASSLENAASYDQYF. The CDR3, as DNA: TGCGCCAGCAGCTTGGAGAATGCAGCCTCCTACGACCAGTACTTC. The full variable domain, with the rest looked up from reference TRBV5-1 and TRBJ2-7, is KAGVTQTPRYLIKTRGQQVTLSCSPISGHRSVSWYQQTPGQGLQFLFEYFSETQRNKGNFPGRFSGRQFSNSRSEMNVSTLELGDSALYLCASSLENAASYDQYFGPGTRLTVT.

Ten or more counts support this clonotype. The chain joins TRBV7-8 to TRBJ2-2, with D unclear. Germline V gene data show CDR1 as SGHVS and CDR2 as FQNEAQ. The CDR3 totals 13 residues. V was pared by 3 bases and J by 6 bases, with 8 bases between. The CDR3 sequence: CASSLPGSGELFF. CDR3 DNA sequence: TGTGCCAGCAGCTTGCCGGGTTCCGGGGAGCTGTTTTTT.